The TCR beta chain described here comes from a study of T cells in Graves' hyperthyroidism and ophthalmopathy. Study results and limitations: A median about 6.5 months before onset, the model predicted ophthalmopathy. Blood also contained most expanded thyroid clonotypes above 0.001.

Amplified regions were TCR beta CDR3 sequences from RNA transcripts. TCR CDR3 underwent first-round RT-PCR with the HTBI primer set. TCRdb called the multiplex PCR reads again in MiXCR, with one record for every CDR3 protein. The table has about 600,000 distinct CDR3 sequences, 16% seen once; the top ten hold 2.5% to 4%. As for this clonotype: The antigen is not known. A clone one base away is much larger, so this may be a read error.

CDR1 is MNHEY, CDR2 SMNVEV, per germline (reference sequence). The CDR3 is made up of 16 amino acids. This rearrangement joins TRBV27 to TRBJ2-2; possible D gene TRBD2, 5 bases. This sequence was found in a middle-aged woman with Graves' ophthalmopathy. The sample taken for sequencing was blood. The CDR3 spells CASSLSGGTNTGEPFF. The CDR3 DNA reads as TGTGCCAGCAGTTTATCGGGCGGAACGAACACCGGGGAGCCGTTTTTT.